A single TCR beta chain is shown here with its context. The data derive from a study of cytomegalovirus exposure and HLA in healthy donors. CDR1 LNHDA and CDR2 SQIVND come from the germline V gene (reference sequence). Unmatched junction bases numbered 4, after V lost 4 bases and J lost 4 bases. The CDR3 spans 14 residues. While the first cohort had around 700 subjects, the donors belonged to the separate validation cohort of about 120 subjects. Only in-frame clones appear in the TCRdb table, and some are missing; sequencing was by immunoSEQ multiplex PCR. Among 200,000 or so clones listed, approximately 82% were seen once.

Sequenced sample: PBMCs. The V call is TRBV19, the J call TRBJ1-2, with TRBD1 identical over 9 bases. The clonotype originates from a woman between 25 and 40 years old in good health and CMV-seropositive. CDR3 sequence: CASSSDRGFYGYTF. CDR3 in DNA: TGTGCCAGTAGTAGTGACAGGGGGTTCTATGGCTACACCTTC.